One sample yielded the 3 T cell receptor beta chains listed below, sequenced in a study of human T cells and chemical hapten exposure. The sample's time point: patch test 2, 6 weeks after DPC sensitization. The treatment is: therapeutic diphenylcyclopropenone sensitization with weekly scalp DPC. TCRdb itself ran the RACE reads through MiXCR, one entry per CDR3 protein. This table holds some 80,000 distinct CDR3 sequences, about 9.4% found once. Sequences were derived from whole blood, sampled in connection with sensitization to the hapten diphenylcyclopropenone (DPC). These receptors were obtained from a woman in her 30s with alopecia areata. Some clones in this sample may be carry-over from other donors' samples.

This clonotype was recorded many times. This CDR3 reads CASSVGGAVTGELFF. DNA for the CDR3: TGTGCCAGCAGCGTTGGGGGAGCCGTCACCGGGGAGCTGTTTTTT. The V and J genes are TRBV9 and TRBJ2-2; either TRBD1 or TRBD2 may fit D (5 bases each). Germline loops: CDR1 SGDLS, CDR2 YYNGEE. The CDR3 length is 15 residues. With 2 bases removed from V and 4 bases from J, the gap between germline ends came to 12 bases.

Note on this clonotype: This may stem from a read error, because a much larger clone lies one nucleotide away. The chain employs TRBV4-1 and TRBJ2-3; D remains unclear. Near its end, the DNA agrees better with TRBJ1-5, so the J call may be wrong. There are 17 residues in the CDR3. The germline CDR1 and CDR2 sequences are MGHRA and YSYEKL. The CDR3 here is CASSQEGLAVYTDTQHF. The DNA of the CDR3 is TGCGCCAGCAGCCAAGAGGGTCTAGCGGTTTACACAGATACGCAGCATTTT.

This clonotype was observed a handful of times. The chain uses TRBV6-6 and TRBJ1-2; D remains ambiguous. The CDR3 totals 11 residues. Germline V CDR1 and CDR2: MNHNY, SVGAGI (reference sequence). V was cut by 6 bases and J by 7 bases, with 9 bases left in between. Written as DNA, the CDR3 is TGTGCCAGCAGCGGAGGACGTGGCTACACCTTC. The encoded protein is CASSGGRGYTF.